One and the same sample provided the 15 T cell receptor beta chains below, sequenced in a study of technical replicates of blood from a handful of donors. Repertoires were generated with immunoSEQ multiplex PCR, while TCRdb's copy carries only in-frame clones and drops some. Of approximately 99,000 clones listed, nearly 97% are singletons. The sequencing sample was made of T cells isolated from PBMCs. The source is a human donor in good health.

The V and J genes are TRBV6-5 and TRBJ1-5; 9 positions agree with TRBD1. The CDR3 spans 14 residues. Unmatched junction bases numbered 3, after V lost 2 bases and J lost 7 bases. The germline gives CDR1 MNHEY, CDR2 SVGAGI. CDR3 in DNA: TGTGCCAGCAGTTACGGTGGGACAGGGCAGCCCCAGCATTTT. The encoded protein is CASSYGGTGQPQHF.

V and J are TRBV28 and TRBJ2-1; D is undetermined. The CDR3 contains 16 residues. Germline V CDR1 and CDR2: MDHEN, SYDVKM. Trimming cost V 10 bases and J 0 bases, with 19 bases left between them. The CDR3: CATMGFRSHSYNEQFF. The CDR3 bases are TGTGCCACCATGGGCTTCCGGTCCCACTCCTACAATGAGCAGTTCTTC.

This clone was seen only a few times. The chain uses TRBV5-4 and TRBJ1-2, with a tentative D call TRBD1 (5 bases). The CDR3 has 13 residues. Looked up from germline, CDR1 is SGHNT and CDR2 is YYREEE (reference sequence). V was clipped by 1 base and J by 5 bases, with 9 bases between them. CDR3 amino acids: CASSLIRAYGYTF. The CDR3 region has the DNA TGTGCCAGCAGCTTGATCAGGGCTTATGGCTACACCTTC.

The CDR3 DNA reads as TGTGCCAGCACTCTGACGGGGGGCGGTAATCAGCCCCAGCATTTT. Protein: CASTLTGGGNQPQHF. This chain connects TRBV2 to TRBJ1-5; perhaps TRBD1 as D (6 bases). Germline loops: CDR1 SNHLY, CDR2 FYNNEI. The CDR3 has 15 residues. The ends were cut back, 7 bases at V and 4 bases at J, with 17 bases in the middle.

V gene TRBV27 combines with J gene TRBJ2-1, with TRBD2 as a possible D gene (5 bases). The germline V gene encodes CDR1 MNHEY and CDR2 SMNVEV (reference sequence). CDR3 length: 13 amino acids. V lost 2 bases and J lost 9, with 11 bases in between. CDR3 in amino acids: CASSLGRVGEQFF. CDR3 sequence (DNA): TGTGCCAGCAGTTTAGGGCGGGTCGGTGAGCAGTTCTTC.

This chain links TRBV7-9 with TRBJ2-3; TRBD1 matches 9 bases. V shed 8 bases and J 5 bases; nucleotides not matched to a gene: 14. Germline lookup yields CDR1 SEHNR and CDR2 FQNEAQ (reference sequence). This CDR3 spans 16 amino acids. CDR3 in amino acids: CASVPNWTGEGDTQYF. The CDR3 nucleotides read TGTGCCAGCGTACCCAATTGGACAGGGGAGGGAGATACGCAGTATTTT.

The chain combines TRBV7-9 with TRBJ2-7; TRBD2 matches 12 bases. V shed 1 base, J shed 5 bases, and the junction held 9 bases outside the gene matches. This CDR3 spans 17 amino acids. Germline V gene sequence: CDR1 SEHNR, CDR2 FQNEAQ (reference sequence). CDR3 DNA: TGTGCCAGCAGCTTAGAAGATTTTTGGACTAGCGGGGACGAGCAGTACTTC. Its protein product is CASSLEDFWTSGDEQYF.

The chain recombines TRBV19 with TRBJ2-2; a possible D gene is TRBD1 (5 bases). The CDR3 has 15 amino acids. Germline-derived CDR1 and CDR2 are LNHDA and SQIVND (reference sequence). V dropped 3 bases and J dropped 2 bases, with 10 bases sitting between them. CDR3 amino acids: CASSIDRLNTGELFF. CDR3 in DNA: TGTGCCAGTAGTATTGACAGATTAAACACCGGGGAGCTGTTTTTT.

J is TRBJ2-3 and V is TRBV2; 10 bases match TRBD2. Germline assignment: CDR1 SNHLY and CDR2 FYNNEI. There are 16 residues in the CDR3. The junction had 10 bases not matched to a gene; V was cut back by 7 bases and J by 3 bases. As DNA, the CDR3 is TGTGCCAGCAAAAGATTAGCTAGCGGGAGAACAGATACGCAGTATTTT. It specifies CASKRLASGRTDTQYF.

The gene calls are TRBV28 and TRBJ2-3; 7 bases line up with TRBD1. Germline V lookup: CDR1 MDHEN, CDR2 SYDVKM. This CDR3 contains 14 residues. V shed 6 bases, J shed 2 bases, and the junction held 5 bases outside the gene matches. The chain's CDR3 is CASRTGTDTDTQYF. In DNA form, the CDR3 reads TGTGCCAGCAGAACCGGGACAGACACAGATACGCAGTATTTT.

The CDR3 DNA reads as TGTGCCAGCAGCGCGGGGGGGGGACTGGGCAATCAGCCCCAGCATTTT. Translation: CASSAGGGLGNQPQHF. The V and J genes are TRBV9 and TRBJ1-5; weak D call: TRBD1 (5 bases). The germline V gene has CDR1 SGDLS and CDR2 YYNGEE. V shed 3 bases and J shed 2 bases, with 15 bases lying between them. The CDR3 extends over 16 amino acids.

This sequence joins TRBV7-9 and TRBJ2-7; 10 nucleotides align to TRBD1. The CDR3 is 15 amino acids. V shed 4 bases and J 5 bases; nucleotides not matched to a gene: 8. CDR1 is SEHNR, CDR2 FQNEAQ, per germline (reference sequence). CDR3 in DNA: TGTGCCAGCAGCTCCTCCGGGACAGGGGTCGACGAGCAGTACTTC. It is translated as CASSSSGTGVDEQYF.

The genes are TRBV7-2 and TRBJ1-5, with D maybe TRBD1 (6 bases). The length of the CDR3 is 15 residues. V was cut by 3 bases and J by 7 bases, with 16 bases left in between. Germline V gene data show CDR1 as SGHTA and CDR2 as FQGNSA. The CDR3 coding sequence is TGTGCCAGCAGCTTTACAGGGCCGGAAGGACAGCCCCAGCATTTT. It yields the protein CASSFTGPEGQPQHF. The whole variable domain, filled in from reference TRBV7-2 and TRBJ1-5, reads GAGVSQSPSNKVTEKGKDVELRCDPISGHTALYWYRQSLGQGLEFLIYFQGNSAPDKSGLPSDRFSAERTGGSVSTLTIQRTQQEDSAVYLCASSFTGPEGQPQHFGDGTRLSIL.

The V gene is TRBV19, the J gene TRBJ1-1; 8 bases agree with TRBD1. Germline V gene lookup returns CDR1 LNHDA and CDR2 SQIVND (reference sequence). CDR3 length equals 16 residues. After removal of 5 bases from V and 4 bases from J, the junction contained 12 bases not matched to a gene. This CDR3 is CASSSLGQGSGTEAFF. CDR3 in DNA: TGTGCCAGTAGTTCATTAGGACAGGGTTCGGGCACTGAAGCTTTCTTT.

The CDR3 DNA sequence: TGCGCCAGCAGACAGAGCACAGGCTCCTACAATGAGCAGTTCTTC. This encodes CASRQSTGSYNEQFF. V usage is TRBV5-1 and J usage is TRBJ2-1; D possibly corresponds to TRBD1 (5 bases). The V end was cut by 5 bases, the J end by 0 bases, with 12 bases between. Germline V gene lookup returns CDR1 SGHRS and CDR2 YFSETQ. This CDR3 is 15 amino acids long.